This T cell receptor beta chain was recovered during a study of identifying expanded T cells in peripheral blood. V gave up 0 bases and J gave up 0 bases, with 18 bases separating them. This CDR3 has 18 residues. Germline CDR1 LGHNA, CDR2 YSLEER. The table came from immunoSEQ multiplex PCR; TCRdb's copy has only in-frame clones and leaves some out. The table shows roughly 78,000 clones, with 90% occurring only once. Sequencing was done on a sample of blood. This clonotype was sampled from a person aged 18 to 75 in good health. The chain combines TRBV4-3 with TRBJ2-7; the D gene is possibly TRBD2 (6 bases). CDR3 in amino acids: CASSQDPPAAGSSYEQYF. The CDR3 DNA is TGCGCCAGCAGCCAAGATCCGCCCGCGGCGGGGAGCTCCTACGAGCAGTACTTC.